What follows describes a single T cell receptor beta chain. The antigen remains unidentified. This sample is drawn from a study of B cell selection in AIRE deficiency. Study-level findings and limits: Shared Treg sequences had shorter CDR3s, biased toward rearrangements with few non-templated insertions. TCRbeta-only data showed 36.6% of shared healthy Treg sequences in healthy Tconv.

Authors' processing steps: Conventional T cell pools: 90,000 to 120,000 distinct patient, approximately 130,000 donor TCRbeta sequences. Profiled with immunoSEQ multiplex PCR; TCRdb holds only in-frame clones, not every one. V and J calls and clone size follow that table, whereas D and trimming were derived from the DNA. Of some 1,600 clones in the sample, 70% to 90% were seen once. The junction had 4 bases not matched to a gene; V was cut back by 5 bases and J by 0 bases. The CDR3 loop spans 17 amino acids. Germline CDR1 SGHDN, CDR2 FVKESK. Sorting defined conventional CD4 T cells as CD4+CD127+. The rearrangement links TRBV14 to TRBJ2-6; 10 bases align to TRBD2. Sequencing was carried out using CD4+CD127+ conventional T cells sorted from PBMCs. The TCR sequence derives from a human donor in good health. CDR3 loop: CASSSSGSSSGANVLTF. Written as DNA, the CDR3 is TGTGCCAGCAGCTCTAGCGGGAGTAGCTCTGGGGCCAACGTCCTGACTTTC.